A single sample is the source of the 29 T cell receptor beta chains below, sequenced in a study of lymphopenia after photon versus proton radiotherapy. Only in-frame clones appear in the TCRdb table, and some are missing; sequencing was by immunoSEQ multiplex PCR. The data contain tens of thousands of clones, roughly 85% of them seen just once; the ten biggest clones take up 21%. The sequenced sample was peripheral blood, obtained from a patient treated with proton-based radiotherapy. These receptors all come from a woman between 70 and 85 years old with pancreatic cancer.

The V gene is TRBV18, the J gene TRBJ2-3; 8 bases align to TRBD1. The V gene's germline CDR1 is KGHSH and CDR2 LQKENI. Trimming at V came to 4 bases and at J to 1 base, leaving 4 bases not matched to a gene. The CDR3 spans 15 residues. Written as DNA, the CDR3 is TGTGCCAGCTCACTCCCGACAGGGGGCACAGATACGCAGTATTTT. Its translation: CASSLPTGGTDTQYF.

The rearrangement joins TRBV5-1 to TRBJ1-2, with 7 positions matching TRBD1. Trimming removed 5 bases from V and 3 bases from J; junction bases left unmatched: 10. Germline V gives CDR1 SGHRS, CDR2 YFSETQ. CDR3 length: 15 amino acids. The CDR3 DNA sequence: TGCGCCAGCAGTCAAGACAGGGTGGGAGACTATGGCTACACCTTC. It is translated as CASSQDRVGDYGYTF.

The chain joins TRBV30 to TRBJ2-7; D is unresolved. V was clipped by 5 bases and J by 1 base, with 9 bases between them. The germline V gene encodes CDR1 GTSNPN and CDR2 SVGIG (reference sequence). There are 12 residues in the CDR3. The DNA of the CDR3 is TGTGCCTGGGCCCCGACATCCTACGAGCAGTACTTC. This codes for CAWAPTSYEQYF.

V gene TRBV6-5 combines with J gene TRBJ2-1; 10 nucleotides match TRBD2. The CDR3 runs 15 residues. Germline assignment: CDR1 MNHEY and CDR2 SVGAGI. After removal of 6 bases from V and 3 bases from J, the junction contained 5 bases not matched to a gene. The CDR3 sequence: CASRPSGSLYNEQFF. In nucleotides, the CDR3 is TGTGCCAGCAGGCCTAGCGGGAGCCTCTACAATGAGCAGTTCTTC.

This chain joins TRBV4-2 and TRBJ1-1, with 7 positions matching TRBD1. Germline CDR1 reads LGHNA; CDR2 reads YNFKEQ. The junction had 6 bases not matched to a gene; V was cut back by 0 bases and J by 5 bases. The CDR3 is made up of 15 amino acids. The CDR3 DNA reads TGTGCCAGCAGCCAAGATCAGGGGGAGGGGACTGAAGCTTTCTTT. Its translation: CASSQDQGEGTEAFF.

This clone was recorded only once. The DNA of the CDR3 is TGTGCCAGCAGCGTACGGTGGCAATCTAACTATGGCTACACCTTC. Protein: CASSVRWQSNYGYTF. The V call is TRBV9, the J call TRBJ1-2; no definite D call. CDR1 and CDR2 (germline): SGDLS, YYNGEE. The CDR3 consists of 15 residues. Trimming left V 1 base short and J 0 bases short, with 10 bases between. The full variable domain, completed using reference TRBV9 and TRBJ1-2, is DSGVTQTPKHLITATGQRVTLRCSPRSGDLSVYWYQQSLDQGLQFLIQYYNGEERAKGNILERFSAQQFPDLHSELNLSSLELGDSALYFCASSVRWQSNYGYTFGSGTRLTVV.

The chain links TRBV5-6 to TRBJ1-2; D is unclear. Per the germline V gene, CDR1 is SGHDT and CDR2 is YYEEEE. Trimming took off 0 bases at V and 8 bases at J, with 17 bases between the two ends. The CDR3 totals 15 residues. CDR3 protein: CASSLALGVANGYTF. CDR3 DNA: TGTGCCAGCAGCTTGGCCCTTGGGGTCGCTAACGGCTACACCTTC.

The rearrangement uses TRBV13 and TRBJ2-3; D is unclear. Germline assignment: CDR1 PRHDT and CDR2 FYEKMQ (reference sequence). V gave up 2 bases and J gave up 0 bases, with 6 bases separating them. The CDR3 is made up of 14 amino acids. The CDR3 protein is CASSLSLSTDTQYF. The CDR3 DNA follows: TGTGCCAGCAGCTTAAGCCTTAGCACAGATACGCAGTATTTT.

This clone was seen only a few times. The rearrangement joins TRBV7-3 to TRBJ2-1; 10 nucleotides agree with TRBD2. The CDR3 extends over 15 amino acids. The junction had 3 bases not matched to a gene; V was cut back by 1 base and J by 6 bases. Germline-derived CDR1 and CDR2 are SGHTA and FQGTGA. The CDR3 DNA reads TGTGCCAGCAGCTTAATGCGGACTAGCGGCAATGAGCAGTTCTTC. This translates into CASSLMRTSGNEQFF. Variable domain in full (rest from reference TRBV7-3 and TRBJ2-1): GAGVSQTPSNKVTEKGKYVELRCDPISGHTALYWYRQSLGQGPEFLIYFQGTGAADDSGLPNDRFFAVRPEGSVSTLKIQRTERGDSAVYLCASSLMRTSGNEQFFGPGTRLTVL.

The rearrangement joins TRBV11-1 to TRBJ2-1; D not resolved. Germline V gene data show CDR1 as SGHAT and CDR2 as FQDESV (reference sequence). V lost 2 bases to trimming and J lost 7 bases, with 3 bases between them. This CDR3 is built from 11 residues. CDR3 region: CASSLKNEQFF. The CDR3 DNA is TGTGCCAGCAGCTTAAAAAATGAGCAGTTCTTC.

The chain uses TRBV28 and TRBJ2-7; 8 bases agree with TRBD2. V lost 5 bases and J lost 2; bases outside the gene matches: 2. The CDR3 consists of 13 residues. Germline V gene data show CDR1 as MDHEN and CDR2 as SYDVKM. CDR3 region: CASSTGGAYEQYF. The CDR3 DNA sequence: TGTGCCAGCAGTACCGGGGGGGCCTACGAGCAGTACTTC.

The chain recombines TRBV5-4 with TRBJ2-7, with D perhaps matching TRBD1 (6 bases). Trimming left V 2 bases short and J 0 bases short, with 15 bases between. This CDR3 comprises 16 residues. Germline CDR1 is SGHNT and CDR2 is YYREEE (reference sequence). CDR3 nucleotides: TGTGCCAGCAGCTTCGGTAGACAGGCGAGCTCCTACGAGCAGTACTTC. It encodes CASSFGRQASSYEQYF.

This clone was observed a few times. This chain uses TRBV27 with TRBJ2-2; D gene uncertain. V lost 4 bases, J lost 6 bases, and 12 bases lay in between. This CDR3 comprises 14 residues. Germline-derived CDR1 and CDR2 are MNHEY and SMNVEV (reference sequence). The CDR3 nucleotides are TGTGCCAGCAGTTCATTAACCGGTTCCGGGGAGCTGTTTTTT. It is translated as CASSSLTGSGELFF.

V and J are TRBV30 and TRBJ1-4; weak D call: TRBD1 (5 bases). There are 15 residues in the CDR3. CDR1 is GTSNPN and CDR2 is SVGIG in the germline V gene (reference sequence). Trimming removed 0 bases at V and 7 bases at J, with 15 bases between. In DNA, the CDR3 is TGTGCCTGGAGTGTACGGGGCCTTACGAGTGAAAAACTGTTTTTT. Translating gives CAWSVRGLTSEKLFF. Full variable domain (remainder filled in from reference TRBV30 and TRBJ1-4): SQTIHQWPATLVQPVGSPLSLECTVEGTSNPNLYWYRQAAGRGLQLLFYSVGIGQISSEVPQNLSASRPQDRQFILSSKKLLLSDSGFYLCAWSVRGLTSEKLFFGSGTQLSVL.

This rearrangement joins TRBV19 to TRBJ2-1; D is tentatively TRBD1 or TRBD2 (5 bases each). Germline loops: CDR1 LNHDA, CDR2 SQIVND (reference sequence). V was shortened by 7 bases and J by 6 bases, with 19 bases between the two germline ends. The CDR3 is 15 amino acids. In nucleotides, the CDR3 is TGTGCCAGTATCACCGGGAATAAGGGGACCAATGAGCAGTTCTTC. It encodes CASITGNKGTNEQFF.

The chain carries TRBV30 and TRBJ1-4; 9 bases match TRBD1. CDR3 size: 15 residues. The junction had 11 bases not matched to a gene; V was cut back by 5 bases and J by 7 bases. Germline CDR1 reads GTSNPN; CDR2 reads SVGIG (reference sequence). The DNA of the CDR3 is TGTGCCTGGGGACACAGGGGGCGCAACGCTGAAAAACTGTTTTTT. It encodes CAWGHRGRNAEKLFF.

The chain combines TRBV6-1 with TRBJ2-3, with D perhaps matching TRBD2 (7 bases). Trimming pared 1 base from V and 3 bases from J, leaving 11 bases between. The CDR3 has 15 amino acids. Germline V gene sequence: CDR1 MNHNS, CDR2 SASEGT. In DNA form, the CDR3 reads TGTGCCAGCAGTGAAGGGGGGGGCAGAACAGATACGCAGTATTTT. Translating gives CASSEGGGRTDTQYF.

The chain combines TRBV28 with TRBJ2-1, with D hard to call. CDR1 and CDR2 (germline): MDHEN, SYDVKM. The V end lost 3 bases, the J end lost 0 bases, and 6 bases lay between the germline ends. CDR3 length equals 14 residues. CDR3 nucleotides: TGTGCCAGCAGTTTTGCGCGCTCCTACAATGAGCAGTTCTTC. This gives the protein CASSFARSYNEQFF.

The CDR3 sequence: CATYSGTVQYF. For the CDR3, the DNA is TGTGCCACATACTCCGGGACAGTGCAGTACTTC. The V and J genes are TRBV19 and TRBJ2-7; 7 bases agree with TRBD1. The CDR3 is 11 residues long. The V and J ends lost 10 bases and 9 bases, in that order; junction bases with no gene match: 9. The germline gives CDR1 LNHDA, CDR2 SQIVND (reference sequence).

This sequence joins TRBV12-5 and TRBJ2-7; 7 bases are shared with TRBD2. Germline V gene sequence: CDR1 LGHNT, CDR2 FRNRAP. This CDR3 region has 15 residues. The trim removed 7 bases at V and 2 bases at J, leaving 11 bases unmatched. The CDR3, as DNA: TGTGCTAGTGCCTCGGGACTATCGGCGACCTACGAGCAGTACTTC. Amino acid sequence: CASASGLSATYEQYF. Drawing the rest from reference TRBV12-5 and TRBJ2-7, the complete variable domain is DARVTQTPRHKVTEMGQEVTMRCQPILGHNTVFWYRQTMMQGLELLAYFRNRAPLDDSGMPKDRFSAEMPDATLATLKIQPSEPRDSAVYFCASASGLSATYEQYFGPGTRLTVT.

The CDR3 reads CASTPLAGELFF. The CDR3, as DNA: TGTGCCAGCACCCCTCTCGCCGGGGAGCTGTTTTTT. This rearrangement joins TRBV28 to TRBJ2-2, with D hard to call. CDR1 is MDHEN, CDR2 SYDVKM, per germline. V was shortened by 7 bases and J by 6 bases, with 9 bases between the two germline ends. The CDR3 covers 12 residues.

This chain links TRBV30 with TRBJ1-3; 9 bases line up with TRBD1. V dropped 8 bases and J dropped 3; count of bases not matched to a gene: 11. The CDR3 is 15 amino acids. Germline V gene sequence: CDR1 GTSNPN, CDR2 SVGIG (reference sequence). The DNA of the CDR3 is TGTGCCGGGGGCCCCACAGGGGGCTTTGGAAACACCATATATTTT. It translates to CAGGPTGGFGNTIYF.

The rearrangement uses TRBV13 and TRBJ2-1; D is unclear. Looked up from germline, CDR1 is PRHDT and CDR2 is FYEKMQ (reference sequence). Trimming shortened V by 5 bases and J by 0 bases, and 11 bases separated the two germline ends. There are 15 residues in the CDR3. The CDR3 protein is CASSPAVVSYNEQFF. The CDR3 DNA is TGTGCCAGCAGCCCCGCCGTTGTCTCCTACAATGAGCAGTTCTTC.

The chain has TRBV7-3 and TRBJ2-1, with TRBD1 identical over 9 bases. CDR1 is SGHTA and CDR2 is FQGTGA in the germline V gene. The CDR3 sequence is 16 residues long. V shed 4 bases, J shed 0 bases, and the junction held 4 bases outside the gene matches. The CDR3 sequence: CASSSRQGVSYNEQFF. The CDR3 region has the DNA TGTGCCAGCAGCTCACGACAGGGGGTCTCCTACAATGAGCAGTTCTTC.

The DNA of the CDR3 is TGTGCCAGCAGCTTTGCTAGCAGTCCCTACAATGAGCAGTTCTTC. Translating it yields CASSFASSPYNEQFF. The gene calls are TRBV7-3 and TRBJ2-1, with D perhaps TRBD2 (5 bases). Trimming removed 3 bases from V and 2 bases from J, with 11 bases in between. This CDR3 spans 15 amino acids. CDR1 is SGHTA, CDR2 FQGTGA, per germline.

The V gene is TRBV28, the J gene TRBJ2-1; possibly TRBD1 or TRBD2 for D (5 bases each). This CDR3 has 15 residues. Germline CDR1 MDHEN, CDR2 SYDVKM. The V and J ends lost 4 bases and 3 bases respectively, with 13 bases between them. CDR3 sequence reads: CASSSGGLYYNEQFF. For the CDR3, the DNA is TGTGCCAGCAGTTCTGGGGGTCTATACTACAATGAGCAGTTCTTC.

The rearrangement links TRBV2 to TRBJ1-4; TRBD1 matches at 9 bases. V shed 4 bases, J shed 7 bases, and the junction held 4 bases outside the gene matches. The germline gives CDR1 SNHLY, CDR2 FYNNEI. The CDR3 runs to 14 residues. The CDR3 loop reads CASSGGTGIEKLFF. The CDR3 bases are TGTGCCAGCAGTGGAGGGACAGGGATTGAAAAACTGTTTTTT.

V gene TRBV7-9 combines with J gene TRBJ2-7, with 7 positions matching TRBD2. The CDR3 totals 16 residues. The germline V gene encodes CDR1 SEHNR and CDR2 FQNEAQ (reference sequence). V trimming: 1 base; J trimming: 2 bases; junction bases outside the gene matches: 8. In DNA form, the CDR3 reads TGTGCCAGCAGCTTAGTGGGGAGGGAGGCTACCTACGAGCAGTACTTC. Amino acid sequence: CASSLVGREATYEQYF.

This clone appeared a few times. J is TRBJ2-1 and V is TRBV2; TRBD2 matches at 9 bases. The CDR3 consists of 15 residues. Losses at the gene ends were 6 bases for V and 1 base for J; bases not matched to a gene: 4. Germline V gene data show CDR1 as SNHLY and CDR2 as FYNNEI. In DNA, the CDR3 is TGTGCCAGCAGGACAGCGGGAGGTTCCTACAATGAGCAGTTCTTC. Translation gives CASRTAGGSYNEQFF.